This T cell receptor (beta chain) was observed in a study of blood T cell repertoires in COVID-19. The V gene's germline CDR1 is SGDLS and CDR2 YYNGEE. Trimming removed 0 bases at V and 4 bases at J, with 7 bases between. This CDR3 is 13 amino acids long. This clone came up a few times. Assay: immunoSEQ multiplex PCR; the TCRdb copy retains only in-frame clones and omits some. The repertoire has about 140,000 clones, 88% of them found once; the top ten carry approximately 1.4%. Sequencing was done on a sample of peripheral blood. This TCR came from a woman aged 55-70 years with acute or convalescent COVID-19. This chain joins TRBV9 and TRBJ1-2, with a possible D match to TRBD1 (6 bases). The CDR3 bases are TGTGCCAGCAGCGTAGCACAGGGCTATGGCTACACCTTC. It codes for CASSVAQGYGYTF.